The 3 T cell receptor beta chains below come from one sample, sequenced in a study of cytomegalovirus exposure and HLA in healthy donors. The primer mix had 60 Vbeta and 13 Jbeta primers. Generated by immunoSEQ multiplex PCR, the TCRdb table keeps only in-frame clones and is missing some. Here the sample spans about 160,000 clones, around 86% being singletons. Input material: PBMCs. The receptors shown here come from a girl aged 2 to 9 in good health and CMV-seropositive.

CDR3 region: CASSTLGLRRPLRGEQFF. In DNA, the CDR3 is TGTGCCAGCAGTACCCTCGGACTACGGCGGCCTCTGAGGGGAGAGCAGTTCTTC. The chain couples TRBV27 to TRBJ2-1; tentative D call: TRBD2 (6 bases). V gave up 5 bases and J gave up 10 bases, with 30 bases separating them. The CDR3 sequence is 18 residues long. Germline V gene sequence: CDR1 MNHEY, CDR2 SMNVEV (reference sequence).

The chain couples TRBV28 to TRBJ2-1; D may be TRBD2 (5 bases). The CDR3 totals 14 residues. Germline V gene sequence: CDR1 MDHEN, CDR2 SYDVKM. Trimming removed 4 bases from V and 6 bases from J, with 13 bases in between. The CDR3 DNA reads TGTGCCAGCAGTTATGAGACTATTATCAATGAGCAGTTCTTC. It codes for CASSYETIINEQFF.

The J gene is TRBJ2-1, the V gene TRBV5-6; no clear D gene. The CDR3 loop spans 15 amino acids. V was trimmed by 0 bases and J by 0 bases, leaving 7 bases between them. Germline V lookup: CDR1 SGHDT, CDR2 YYEEEE. This CDR3 is CASSLVSSSYNEQFF. CDR3 bases: TGTGCCAGCAGCTTGGTTTCCAGCTCCTACAATGAGCAGTTCTTC.